This T cell receptor (beta chain) was recorded in a study of OX40 agonist ivuxolimab in advanced cancers. Study-level background: Ivuxolimab was an agonistic, fully human IgG2 monoclonal antibody directed against OX40 (CD134), a costimulatory receptor. Intravenous ivuxolimab was administered to patients every 2 weeks at six dose levels: 0.01, 0.1, 0.3, 1.5, 3 and 10 mg/kg. Among the roughly 50 dose-escalation patients, approximately 20 had hepatocellular carcinoma, 15 melanoma, 9 renal cell carcinoma and 9 head and neck cancer. A male proportion of roughly 80% and a mean age of 60 years, ranging from 23 to 79, were recorded for the dose-escalation cohort. Prior anti-PD-1, anti-PD-L1 or anti-CTLA-4 therapy was permitted, and checkpoint inhibitors had been received by less than 45% of dose-escalation patients. Partial responses were achieved by three dose-escalation patients, of whom one had hepatocellular carcinoma and two had cutaneous melanoma. Peripheral TCRbeta sequencing was intended to test whether TCR sequence diversity was altered and clonal T-cell expansion was caused by ivuxolimab. The paper covers the monotherapy dose-escalation part of the phase I ivuxolimab trial, which included N = 52 patients. Study-wide findings and limitations: Low levels of normalized T-cell clonal expansion were also seen in some patients who did not respond. In the 0.1-3.0 mg/kg groups, partial responders had among the lowest normalized peripheral clonal expansion, particularly in CD8+ T cells. Antigen specificity was not determined for the clonally expanded peripheral T cells. At doses from 0.1 to 3.0 mg/kg, clonal expansion was seen in both CD4+ and CD8+ blood T cells between baseline and week 6. On average, CD8+ T cells showed more expanded clones than CD4+ T cells after ivuxolimab.

Patients with a history of autoimmune disease or receiving systemic immunosuppression were excluded from the trial. In every dose cohort, peripheral blood was drawn for TCR sequencing at baseline, cycle 4 day 1, and cycle 7 day 1. Samples were obtained from an open-label, multicenter, first-in-human phase I dose-escalation trial of ivuxolimab. Adults with locally advanced or metastatic melanoma, renal cell, hepatocellular, or head and neck squamous cell carcinoma were enrolled in the trial. CD4+ and CD8+ T cells were sorted separately from peripheral blood before TCR sequencing. CDR1 MDHEN and CDR2 SYDVKM are derived from the germline V gene. The CDR3 goes from the cysteine to the phenylalanine over 12 residues. Just the 36-base CDR3 DNA is kept, in frame starting at base 1. Trimming takes 7 bases from V and 5 bases from J, and the germline ends sit 11 bases apart. This clone was detected only once. Its specific antigen is unknown. One base away there is no much larger clone; base qualities are not given.

For sequencing of the TCRbeta CDR3 region, genomic DNA was extracted from the sorted cells. TCRbeta CDR3 regions were sequenced using the immunoSEQ Assay. TCRdb holds this immuneACCESS table with in-frame rearrangements only. Some clones are missing; in checked studies, unresolved V genes explain under half, and the rest has no known cause. The sample table holds about 70,000 clones, of which about 85% were seen once. 0.5% to 0.55% of the sample is taken by the ten largest. The chain is encoded by TRBV28 joined to TRBJ1-1; there is no confident call for the D gene. The sequence derives from an adult with an advanced solid tumor such as melanoma, head and neck, liver or kidney cancer. This specimen was CD4+ or CD8+ T cells sorted from blood, taken in a trial of the OX40 agonist ivuxolimab. The CDR3 corresponds to CASKSLITEAFF. The DNA reads as follows: TGTGCCAGCAAGAGTCTGATTACTGAAGCTTTCTTT.